What follows are 9 T cell receptor beta chains derived from one specimen sequenced in a study of monozygotic twins with inflammatory bowel disease. TCRdb reanalyzed the 5' RACE reads and collapses them to one entry per CDR3 protein, without DNA. There are around 400,000 distinct CDR3 sequences in the sample, with 2% to 3% held by the top ten. The sequencing sample was made of blood. Every receptor here comes from a human donor with ulcerative colitis or Crohn's disease, or a healthy co-twin of an affected twin (not recorded which).

The chain recombines TRBV29-1 with TRBJ2-4. Germline-derived CDR1 and CDR2 are SQVTM and ANQGSEA. This CDR3 is built from 11 residues. This chain's CDR3 is CSVEGPSLRYF.

V is TRBV19 and J is TRBJ1-4. The germline V gene encodes CDR1 LNHDA and CDR2 SQIVND (reference sequence). The CDR3 spans 12 residues. CDR3 amino acids: CASPHCLEKLFF.

This chain links TRBV7-2 with TRBJ2-7; no DNA is available, so the TRBD1 call from TCRdb remains unchecked. Germline V gene sequence: CDR1 SGHTA, CDR2 FQGNSA. This CDR3 region has 14 residues. CDR3 protein: CASSSTDRRYEQYF.

V and J are TRBV7-2 and TRBJ2-2; TCRdb calls TRBD1, which cannot be checked without DNA. From germline, CDR1 is SGHTA and CDR2 FQGNSA. The CDR3 is made up of 14 amino acids. CDR3 loop: CASSYGGDTGELFF. Drawing the rest from reference TRBV7-2 and TRBJ2-2, the complete variable domain is GAGVSQSPSNKVTEKGKDVELRCDPISGHTALYWYRQSLGQGLEFLIYFQGNSAPDKSGLPSDRFSAERTGGSVSTLTIQRTQQEDSAVYLCASSYGGDTGELFFGEGSRLTVL.

The chain couples TRBV6-1 to TRBJ2-1; TCRdb reports TRBD2, a call that lacks DNA to check it against. Per the germline V gene, CDR1 is MNHNS and CDR2 is SASEGT. The CDR3 loop spans 17 amino acids. CDR3 protein: CASPGPPKQRETNEQFF.

V gene TRBV29-1 combines with J gene TRBJ1-2; the D call of TRBD1 rests on TCRdb alone, since no DNA is present to check it. The CDR3 length is 14 residues. Germline-derived CDR1 and CDR2 are SQVTM and ANQGSEA. Here the CDR3 reads CSVEEPDSNYGYTF. Full variable domain (outside the CDR3, taken from reference TRBV29-1 and TRBJ1-2): SAVISQKPSRDICQRGTSLTIQCQVDSQVTMMFWYRQQPGQSLTLIATANQGSEATYESGFVIDKFPISRPNLTFSTLTVSNMSPEDSSIYLCSVEEPDSNYGYTFGSGTRLTVV.

The chain has TRBV5-1 and TRBJ2-2; absent DNA, TCRdb's TRBD1 call cannot be checked. This CDR3 has 15 residues. Germline CDR1 reads SGHRS; CDR2 reads YFSETQ. CDR3 in amino acids: CASSFWGPYTGELFF.

This chain connects TRBV6-2 or TRBV6-3 to TRBJ2-7; TCRdb returns TRBD2, unconfirmable since there is no DNA. The CDR3 is 14 amino acids. Germline V gene sequence: CDR1 MNHEY, CDR2 SVGEGT. The CDR3 protein is CASSYPGLPYEQYF.

V is TRBV5-1 and J is TRBJ1-6; TCRdb designates TRBD1, a call that cannot be tested without DNA. Looked up from germline, CDR1 is SGHRS and CDR2 is YFSETQ. This CDR3 comprises 15 residues. The CDR3: CASSWEGGEHSPLHF.